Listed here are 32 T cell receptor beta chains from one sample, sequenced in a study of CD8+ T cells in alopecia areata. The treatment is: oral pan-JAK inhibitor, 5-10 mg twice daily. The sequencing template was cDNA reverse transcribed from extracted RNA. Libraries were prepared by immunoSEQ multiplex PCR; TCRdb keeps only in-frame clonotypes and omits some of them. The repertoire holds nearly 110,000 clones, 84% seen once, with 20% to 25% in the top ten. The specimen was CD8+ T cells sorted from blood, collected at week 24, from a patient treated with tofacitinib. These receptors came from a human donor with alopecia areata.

The CDR3 nucleotides are TGTGCCAGCAGCCTAGGGACAGGGGGCGCGAATAGCCCCGAGCTGTTTTTT. Translating gives CASSLGTGGANSPELFF. The chain combines TRBV7-9 with TRBJ2-2; 12 nucleotides align to TRBD1. Germline assignment: CDR1 SEHNR and CDR2 FQNEAQ (reference sequence). CDR3 length: 17 residues. The V and J ends lost 5 bases and 11 bases, in that order; junction bases with no gene match: 15.

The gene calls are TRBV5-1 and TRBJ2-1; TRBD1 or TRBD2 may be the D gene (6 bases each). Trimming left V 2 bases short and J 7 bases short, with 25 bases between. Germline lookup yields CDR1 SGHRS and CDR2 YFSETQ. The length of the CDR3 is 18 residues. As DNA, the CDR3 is TGCGCCAGCAGCTTTTCCCTAGGGGGGCCGTATGTGCTGAATGAGCAGTTCTTC. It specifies CASSFSLGGPYVLNEQFF.

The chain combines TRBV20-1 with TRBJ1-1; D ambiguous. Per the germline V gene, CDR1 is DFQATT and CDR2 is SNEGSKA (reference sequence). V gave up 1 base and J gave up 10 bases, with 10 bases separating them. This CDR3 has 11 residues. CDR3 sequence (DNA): TGCAGTGCTAGAGCCTCGTCAGGAGCTTTCTTT. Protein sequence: CSARASSGAFF.

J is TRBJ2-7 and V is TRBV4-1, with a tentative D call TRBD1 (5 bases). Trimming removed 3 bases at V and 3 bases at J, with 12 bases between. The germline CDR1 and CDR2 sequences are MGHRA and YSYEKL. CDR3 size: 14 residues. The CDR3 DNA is TGCGCCAGCAGCCACTATCAGGGATTCTACGAGCAGTACTTC. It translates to CASSHYQGFYEQYF.

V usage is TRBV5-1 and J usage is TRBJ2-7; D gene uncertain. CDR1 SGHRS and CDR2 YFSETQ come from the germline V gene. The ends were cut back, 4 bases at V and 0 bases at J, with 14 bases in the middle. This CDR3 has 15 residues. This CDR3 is CASSPQRAGSYEQYF. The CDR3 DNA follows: TGCGCCAGCAGCCCACAGCGCGCAGGCTCCTACGAGCAGTACTTC.

DNA for the CDR3: TGCGCCAGCAGCTTCGGGGACAATTACGCTGAAGCTTTCTTT. It is translated as CASSFGDNYAEAFF. The chain is built from TRBV5-1 and TRBJ1-1; D might be TRBD1 (6 bases). The CDR3 is 14 amino acids. Trimming removed 2 bases at V and 6 bases at J, with 14 bases between. Per germline, CDR1 SGHRS and CDR2 YFSETQ.

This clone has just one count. The CDR3 DNA reads TGTGCCAGCAGTGACCCAGGGGGCCTGAACACTGAAGCTTTCTTT. Its protein product is CASSDPGGLNTEAFF. The chain uses TRBV25-1 and TRBJ1-1, with TRBD1 matching 8 bases. Germline CDR1 and CDR2: MGHDK and SYGVNS. Trimming at V came to 3 bases and at J to 0 bases, leaving 3 bases not matched to a gene. The CDR3 is made up of 15 amino acids.

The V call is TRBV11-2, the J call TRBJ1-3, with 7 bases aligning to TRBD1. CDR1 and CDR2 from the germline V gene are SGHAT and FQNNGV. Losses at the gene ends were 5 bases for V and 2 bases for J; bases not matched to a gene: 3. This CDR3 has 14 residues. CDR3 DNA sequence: TGTGCCAGCAGCCCAGACAGGGCTGGAAACACCATATATTTT. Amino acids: CASSPDRAGNTIYF.

The CDR3 nucleotides are TGTGCCAGCAGAGTTACTGGGGCCAACGTCCTGACTTTC. This translates into CASRVTGANVLTF. This chain uses TRBV6-5 with TRBJ2-6; no clear D gene. V was clipped by 6 bases and J by 2 bases, with 5 bases between them. The CDR3 is 13 residues long. CDR1 and CDR2 from the germline V gene are MNHEY and SVGAGI.

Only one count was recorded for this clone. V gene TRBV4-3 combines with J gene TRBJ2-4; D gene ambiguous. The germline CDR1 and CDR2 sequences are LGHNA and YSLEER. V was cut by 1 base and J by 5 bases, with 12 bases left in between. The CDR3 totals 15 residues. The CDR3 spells CASSQGMGNENIQYF. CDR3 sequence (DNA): TGCGCCAGCAGCCAAGGCATGGGTAATGAAAACATTCAGTACTTC.

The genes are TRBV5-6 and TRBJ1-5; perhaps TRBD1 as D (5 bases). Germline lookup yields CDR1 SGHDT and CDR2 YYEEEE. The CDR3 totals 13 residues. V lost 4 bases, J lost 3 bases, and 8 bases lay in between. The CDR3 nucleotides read TGTGCCAGCAGCCCAGGGTACAATCAGCCCCAGCATTTT. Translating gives CASSPGYNQPQHF.

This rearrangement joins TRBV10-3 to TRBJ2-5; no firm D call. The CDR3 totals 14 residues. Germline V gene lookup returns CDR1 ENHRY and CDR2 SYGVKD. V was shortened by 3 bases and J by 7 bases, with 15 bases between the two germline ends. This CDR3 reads CAISDPTSPGTQYF. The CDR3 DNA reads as TGTGCCATCAGTGATCCGACCTCACCGGGGACCCAGTACTTC.

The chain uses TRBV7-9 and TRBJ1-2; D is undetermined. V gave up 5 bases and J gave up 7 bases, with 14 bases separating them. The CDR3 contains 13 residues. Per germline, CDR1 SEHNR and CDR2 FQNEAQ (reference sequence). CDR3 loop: CASSDDPSGGYTF. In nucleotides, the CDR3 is TGTGCCAGCAGCGACGACCCTTCGGGTGGCTACACCTTC.

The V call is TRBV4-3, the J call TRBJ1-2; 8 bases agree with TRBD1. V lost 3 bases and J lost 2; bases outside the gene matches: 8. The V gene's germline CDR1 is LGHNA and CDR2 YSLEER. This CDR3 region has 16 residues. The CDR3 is CASSQDLRGLNYGYTF. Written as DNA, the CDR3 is TGCGCCAGCAGCCAGGATCTCAGGGGGCTAAACTATGGCTACACCTTC.

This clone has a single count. The CDR3 DNA is TGTGCCAGCAGTTTATGGGCAGGGAGAGAGACCCAGTACTTC. It translates to CASSLWAGRETQYF. The gene calls are TRBV27 and TRBJ2-5; D possibly uses TRBD1 or TRBD2 (5 bases each). Germline lookup yields CDR1 MNHEY and CDR2 SMNVEV (reference sequence). V lost 1 base to trimming and J lost 4 bases, with 10 bases between them. The CDR3 runs to 14 residues.

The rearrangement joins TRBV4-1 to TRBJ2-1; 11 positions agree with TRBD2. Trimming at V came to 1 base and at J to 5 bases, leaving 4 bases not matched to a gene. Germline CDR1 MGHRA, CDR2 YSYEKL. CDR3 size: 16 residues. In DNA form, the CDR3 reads TGCGCCAGCAGCCAAGGGGTAGCGGGGGGGCACAATGAGCAGTTCTTC. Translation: CASSQGVAGGHNEQFF.

DNA of the CDR3: TGTGCCAGCAGCTCGGGGCAGGGGTTTTCAGATGGCTACACCTTC. Encoded protein: CASSSGQGFSDGYTF. This sequence joins TRBV5-4 and TRBJ1-2, with D maybe TRBD1 (6 bases). Germline V gene data show CDR1 as SGHNT and CDR2 as YYREEE (reference sequence). This CDR3 region has 15 residues. V lost 3 bases and J 6 bases, leaving 18 bases between the germline ends.

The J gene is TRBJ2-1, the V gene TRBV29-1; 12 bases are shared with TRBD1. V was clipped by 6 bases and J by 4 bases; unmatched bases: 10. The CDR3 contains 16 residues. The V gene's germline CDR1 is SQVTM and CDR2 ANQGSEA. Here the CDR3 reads CSVPGTGGFPYNEQFF. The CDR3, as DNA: TGCAGCGTCCCCGGGACAGGGGGCTTCCCTTACAATGAGCAGTTCTTC.

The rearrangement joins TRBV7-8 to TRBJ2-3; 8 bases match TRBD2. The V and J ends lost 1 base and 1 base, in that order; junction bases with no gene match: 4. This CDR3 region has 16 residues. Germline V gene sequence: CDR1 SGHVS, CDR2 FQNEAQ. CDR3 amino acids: CASSLEVRGGTDTQYF. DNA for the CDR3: TGTGCCAGCAGCTTAGAGGTGCGGGGGGGCACAGATACGCAGTATTTT.

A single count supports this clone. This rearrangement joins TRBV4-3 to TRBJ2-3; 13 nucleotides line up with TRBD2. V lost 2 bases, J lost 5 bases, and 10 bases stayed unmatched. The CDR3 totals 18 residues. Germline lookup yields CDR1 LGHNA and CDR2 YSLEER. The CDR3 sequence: CASSQSSGLAGTLDTQYF. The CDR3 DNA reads TGCGCCAGCAGCCAAAGTTCGGGACTAGCGGGGACGTTAGATACGCAGTATTTT.

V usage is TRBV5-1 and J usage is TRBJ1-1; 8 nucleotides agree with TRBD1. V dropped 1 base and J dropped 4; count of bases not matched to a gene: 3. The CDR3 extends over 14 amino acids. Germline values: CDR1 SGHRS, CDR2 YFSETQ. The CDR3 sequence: CASSLFDRGTEAFF. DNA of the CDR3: TGCGCCAGCAGCTTGTTTGACAGGGGCACTGAAGCTTTCTTT.

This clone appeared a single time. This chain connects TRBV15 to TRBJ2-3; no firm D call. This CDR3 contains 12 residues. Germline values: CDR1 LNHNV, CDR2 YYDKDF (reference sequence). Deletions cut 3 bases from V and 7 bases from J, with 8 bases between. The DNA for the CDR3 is TGTGCCACCAGCAGGACTTCGAATACGCAGTATTTT. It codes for CATSRTSNTQYF. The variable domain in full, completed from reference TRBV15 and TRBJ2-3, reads DAMVIQNPRYQVTQFGKPVTLSCSQTLNHNVMYWYQQKSSQAPKLLFHYYDKDFNNEADTPDNFQSRRPNTSFCFLDIRSPGLGDTAMYLCATSRTSNTQYFGPGTRLTVL.

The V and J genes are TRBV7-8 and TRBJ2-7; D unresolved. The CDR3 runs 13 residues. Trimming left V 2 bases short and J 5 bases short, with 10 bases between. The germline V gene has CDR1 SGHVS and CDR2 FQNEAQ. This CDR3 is CASSLNWRNEQYF. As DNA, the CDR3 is TGTGCCAGCAGCTTAAATTGGAGAAACGAGCAGTACTTC. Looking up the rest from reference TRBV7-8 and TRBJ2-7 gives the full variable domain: GAGVSQSPRYKVAKRGQDVALRCDPISGHVSLFWYQQALGQGPEFLTYFQNEAQLDKSGLPSDRFFAERPEGSVSTLKIQRTQQEDSAVYLCASSLNWRNEQYFGPGTRLTVT.

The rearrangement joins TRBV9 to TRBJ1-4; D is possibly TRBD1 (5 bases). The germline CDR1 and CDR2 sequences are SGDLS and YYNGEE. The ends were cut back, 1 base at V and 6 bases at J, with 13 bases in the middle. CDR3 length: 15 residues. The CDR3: CASSVLPGKDEKLFF. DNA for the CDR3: TGTGCCAGCAGCGTACTCCCAGGGAAAGATGAAAAACTGTTTTTT.

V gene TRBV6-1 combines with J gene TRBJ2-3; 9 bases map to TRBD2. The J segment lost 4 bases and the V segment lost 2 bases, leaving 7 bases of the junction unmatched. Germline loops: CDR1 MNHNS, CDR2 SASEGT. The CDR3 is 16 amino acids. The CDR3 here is CASSESWRGGADTQYF. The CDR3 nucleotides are TGTGCCAGCAGTGAAAGTTGGCGGGGGGGCGCAGATACGCAGTATTTT.

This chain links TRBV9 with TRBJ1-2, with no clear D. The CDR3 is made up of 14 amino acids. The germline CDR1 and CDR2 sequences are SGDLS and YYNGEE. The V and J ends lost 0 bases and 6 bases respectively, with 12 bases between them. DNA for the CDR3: TGTGCCAGCAGCGTAGTAAAGGGTAGAAATGGCTACACCTTC. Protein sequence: CASSVVKGRNGYTF.

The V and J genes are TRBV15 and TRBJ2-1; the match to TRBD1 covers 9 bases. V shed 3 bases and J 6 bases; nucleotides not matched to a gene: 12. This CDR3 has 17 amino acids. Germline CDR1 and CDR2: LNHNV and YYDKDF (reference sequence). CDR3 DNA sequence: TGTGCCACCAGCAGGAGCCGGGACAGGGTACGAGCCAATGAGCAGTTCTTC. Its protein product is CATSRSRDRVRANEQFF.

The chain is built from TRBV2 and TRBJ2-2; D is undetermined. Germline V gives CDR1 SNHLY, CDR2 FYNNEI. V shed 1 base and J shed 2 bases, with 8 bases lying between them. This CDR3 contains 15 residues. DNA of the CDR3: TGTGCCAGCAGTGAAGGGGCCACCAACACCGGGGAGCTGTTTTTT. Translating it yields CASSEGATNTGELFF.

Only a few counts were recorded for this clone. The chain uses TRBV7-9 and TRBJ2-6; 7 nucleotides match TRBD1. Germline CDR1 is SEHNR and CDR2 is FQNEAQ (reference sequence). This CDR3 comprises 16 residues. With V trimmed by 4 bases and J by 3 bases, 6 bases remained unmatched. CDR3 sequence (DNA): TGTGCCAGCAGCTATGGACAGGTCCTTGGGGCCAACGTCCTGACTTTC. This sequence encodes CASSYGQVLGANVLTF.

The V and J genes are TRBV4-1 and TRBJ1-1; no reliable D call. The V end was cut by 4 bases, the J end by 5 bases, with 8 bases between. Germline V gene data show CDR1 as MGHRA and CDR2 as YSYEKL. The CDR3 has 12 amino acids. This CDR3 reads CASSPAGTEAFF. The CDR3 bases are TGCGCCAGCAGCCCTGCTGGGACTGAAGCTTTCTTT.

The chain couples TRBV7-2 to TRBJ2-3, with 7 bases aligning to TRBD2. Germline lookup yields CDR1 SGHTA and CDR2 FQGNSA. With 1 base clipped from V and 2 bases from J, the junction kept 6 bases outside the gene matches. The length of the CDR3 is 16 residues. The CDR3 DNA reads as TGTGCCAGCAGCTTAGAGGAGCGGGGAAACACAGATACGCAGTATTTT. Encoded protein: CASSLEERGNTDTQYF.

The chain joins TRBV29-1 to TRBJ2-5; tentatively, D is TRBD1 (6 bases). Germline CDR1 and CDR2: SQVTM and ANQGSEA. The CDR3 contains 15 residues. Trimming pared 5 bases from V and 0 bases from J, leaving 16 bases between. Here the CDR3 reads CSVLDSQSYQETQYF. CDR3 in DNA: TGCAGCGTTTTGGACAGCCAATCGTACCAAGAGACCCAGTACTTC.